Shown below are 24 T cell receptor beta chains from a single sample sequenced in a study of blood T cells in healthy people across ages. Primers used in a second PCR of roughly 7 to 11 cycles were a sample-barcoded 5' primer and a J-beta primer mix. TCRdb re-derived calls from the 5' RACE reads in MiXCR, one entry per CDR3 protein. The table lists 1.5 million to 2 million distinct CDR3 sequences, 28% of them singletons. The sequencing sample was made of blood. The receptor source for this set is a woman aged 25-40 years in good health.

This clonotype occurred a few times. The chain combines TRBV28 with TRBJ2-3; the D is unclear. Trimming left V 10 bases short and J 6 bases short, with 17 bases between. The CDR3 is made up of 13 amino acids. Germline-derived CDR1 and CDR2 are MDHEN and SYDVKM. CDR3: CATQFFRPDTQYF. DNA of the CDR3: TGTGCCACCCAGTTTTTCCGGCCGGATACGCAGTATTTT.

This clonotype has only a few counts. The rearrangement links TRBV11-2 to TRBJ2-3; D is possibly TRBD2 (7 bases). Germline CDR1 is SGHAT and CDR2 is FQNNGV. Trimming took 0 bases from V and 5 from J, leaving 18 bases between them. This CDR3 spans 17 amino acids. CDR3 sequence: CASSLDRWAGARDTQYF. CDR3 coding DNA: TGTGCCAGCAGCTTAGATCGTTGGGCGGGGGCAAGAGATACGCAGTATTTT.

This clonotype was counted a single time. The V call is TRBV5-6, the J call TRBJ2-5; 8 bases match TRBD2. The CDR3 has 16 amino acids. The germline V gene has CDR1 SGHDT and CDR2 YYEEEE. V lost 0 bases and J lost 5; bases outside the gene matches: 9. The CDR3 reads CASSLARGGSYETQYF. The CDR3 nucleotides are TGTGCCAGCAGCTTGGCCCGGGGGGGCTCGTATGAGACCCAGTACTTC.

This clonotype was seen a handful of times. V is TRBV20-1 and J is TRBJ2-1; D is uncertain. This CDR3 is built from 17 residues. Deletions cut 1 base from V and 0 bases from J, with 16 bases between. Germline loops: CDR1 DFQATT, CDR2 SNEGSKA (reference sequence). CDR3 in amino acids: CSARGLDTQSSYNEQFF. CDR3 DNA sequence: TGCAGTGCTAGAGGTTTAGACACACAGAGCTCCTACAATGAGCAGTTCTTC.

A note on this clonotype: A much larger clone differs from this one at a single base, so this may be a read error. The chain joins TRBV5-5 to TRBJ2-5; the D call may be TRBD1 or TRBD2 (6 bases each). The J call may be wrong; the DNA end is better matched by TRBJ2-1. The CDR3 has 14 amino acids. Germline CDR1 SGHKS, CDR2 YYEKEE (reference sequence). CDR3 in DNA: TGTGCCAGCAGCCCTTACGGGGGACAAGAGACCCAGTTCTTC. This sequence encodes CASSPYGGQETQFF.

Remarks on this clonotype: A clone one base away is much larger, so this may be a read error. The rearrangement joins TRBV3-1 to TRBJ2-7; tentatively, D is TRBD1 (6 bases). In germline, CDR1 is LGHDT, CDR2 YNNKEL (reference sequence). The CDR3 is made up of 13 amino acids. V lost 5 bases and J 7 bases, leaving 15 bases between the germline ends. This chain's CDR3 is CASSSSGANEQYF. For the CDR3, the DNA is TGTGCCAGCAGCTCCTCAGGGGCCAATGAGCAGTACTTC.

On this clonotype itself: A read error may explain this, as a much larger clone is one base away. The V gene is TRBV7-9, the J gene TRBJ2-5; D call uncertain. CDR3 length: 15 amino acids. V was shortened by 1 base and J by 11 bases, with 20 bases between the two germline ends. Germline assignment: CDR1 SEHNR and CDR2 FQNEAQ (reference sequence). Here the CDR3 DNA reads TGTGCCAGCAGCTTAGAGGTTGCGCGGTCCTACGGGCAGTACTTC. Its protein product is CASSLEVARSYGQYF. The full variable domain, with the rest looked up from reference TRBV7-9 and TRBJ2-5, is DTGVSQNPRHKITKRGQNVTFRCDPISEHNRLYWYRQTLGQGPEFLTYFQNEAQLEKSRLLSDRFSAERPKGSFSTLEIQRTEQGDSAMYLCASSLEVARSYGQYFGPGTRLLVL.

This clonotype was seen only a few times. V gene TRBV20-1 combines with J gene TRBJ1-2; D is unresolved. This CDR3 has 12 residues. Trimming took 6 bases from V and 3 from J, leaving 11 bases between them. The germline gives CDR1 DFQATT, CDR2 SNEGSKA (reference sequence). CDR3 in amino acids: CSAAGKDYGYTF. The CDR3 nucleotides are TGCAGTGCCGCGGGGAAGGACTATGGCTACACCTTC.

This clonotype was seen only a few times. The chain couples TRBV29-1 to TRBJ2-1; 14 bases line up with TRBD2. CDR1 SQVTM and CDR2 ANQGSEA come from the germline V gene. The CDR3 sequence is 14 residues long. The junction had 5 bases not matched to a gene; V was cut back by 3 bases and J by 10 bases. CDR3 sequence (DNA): TGCAGCGTTGACAGGACTAGCGGGGGGTACGAGCAGTTCTTC. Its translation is CSVDRTSGGYEQFF.

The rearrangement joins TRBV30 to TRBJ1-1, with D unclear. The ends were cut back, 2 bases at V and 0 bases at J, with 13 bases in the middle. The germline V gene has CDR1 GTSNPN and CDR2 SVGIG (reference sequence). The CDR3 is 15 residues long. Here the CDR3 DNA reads TGTGCCTGGAGTAGGGTAGAGGGAATGAACACTGAAGCTTTCTTT. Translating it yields CAWSRVEGMNTEAFF.

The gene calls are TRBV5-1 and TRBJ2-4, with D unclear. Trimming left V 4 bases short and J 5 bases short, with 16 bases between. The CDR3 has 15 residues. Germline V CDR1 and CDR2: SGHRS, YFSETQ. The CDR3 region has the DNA TGCGCCAGCAGCGCGAATGGGGATGTACAAAACATTCAGTACTTC. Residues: CASSANGDVQNIQYF.

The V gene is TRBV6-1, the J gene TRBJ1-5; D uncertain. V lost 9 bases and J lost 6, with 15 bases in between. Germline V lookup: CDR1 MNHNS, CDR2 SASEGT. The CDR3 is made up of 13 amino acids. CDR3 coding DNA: TGTGCCAGAAAAAGGGATTCCATTCAGCCCCAGCATTTT. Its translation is CARKRDSIQPQHF.

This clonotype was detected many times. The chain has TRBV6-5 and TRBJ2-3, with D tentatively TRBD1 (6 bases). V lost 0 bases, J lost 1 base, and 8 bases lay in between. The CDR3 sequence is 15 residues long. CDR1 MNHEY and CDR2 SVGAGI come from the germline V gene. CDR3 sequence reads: CASSYSTGRTDTQYF. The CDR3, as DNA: TGTGCCAGCAGTTACTCAACAGGGCGCACAGATACGCAGTATTTT.

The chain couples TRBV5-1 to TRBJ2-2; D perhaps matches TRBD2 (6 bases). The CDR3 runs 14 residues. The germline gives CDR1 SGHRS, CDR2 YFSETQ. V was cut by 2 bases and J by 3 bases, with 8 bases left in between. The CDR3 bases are TGCGCCAGCAGCTTACAGCGGGACACCGGGGAGCTGTTTTTT. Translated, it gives CASSLQRDTGELFF.

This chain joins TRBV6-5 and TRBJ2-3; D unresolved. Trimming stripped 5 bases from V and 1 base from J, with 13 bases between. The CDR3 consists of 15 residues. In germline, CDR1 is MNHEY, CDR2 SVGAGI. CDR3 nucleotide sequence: TGTGCCAGCAGTCAAAAGGAAAGGGGCACAGATACGCAGTATTTT. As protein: CASSQKERGTDTQYF.

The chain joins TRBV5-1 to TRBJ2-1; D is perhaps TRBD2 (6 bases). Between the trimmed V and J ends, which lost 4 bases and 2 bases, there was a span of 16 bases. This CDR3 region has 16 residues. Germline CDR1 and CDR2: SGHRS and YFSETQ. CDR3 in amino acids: CASSRGGTQTYNEQFF. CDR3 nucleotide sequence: TGCGCCAGCAGCCGAGGCGGGACCCAGACCTACAATGAGCAGTTCTTC.

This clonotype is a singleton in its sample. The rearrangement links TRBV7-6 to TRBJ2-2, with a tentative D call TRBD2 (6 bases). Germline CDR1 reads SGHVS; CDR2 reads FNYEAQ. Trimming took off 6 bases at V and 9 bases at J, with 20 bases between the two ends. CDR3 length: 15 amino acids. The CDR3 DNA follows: TGTGCCAGCAGACCGAGCGAGGAGGGAAGCTGGGAGCTGTTTTTT. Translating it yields CASRPSEEGSWELFF.

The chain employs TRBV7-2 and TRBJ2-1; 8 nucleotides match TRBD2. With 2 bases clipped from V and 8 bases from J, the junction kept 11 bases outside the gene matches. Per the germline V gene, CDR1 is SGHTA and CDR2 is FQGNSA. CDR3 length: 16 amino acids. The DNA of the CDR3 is TGTGCCAGCAGCTTAAGCAGGACTAGCAGGGGCCATGAGCAGTTCTTC. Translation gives CASSLSRTSRGHEQFF.

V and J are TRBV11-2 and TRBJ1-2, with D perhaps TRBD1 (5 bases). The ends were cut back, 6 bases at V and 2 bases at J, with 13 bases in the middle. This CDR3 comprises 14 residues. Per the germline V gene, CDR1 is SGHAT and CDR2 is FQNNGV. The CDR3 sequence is CASRPLRGNYGYTF. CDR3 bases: TGTGCCAGCAGGCCATTGAGGGGCAACTATGGCTACACCTTC.

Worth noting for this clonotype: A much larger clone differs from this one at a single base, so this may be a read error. The CDR3 loop reads CSVLDGETQYF. DNA for the CDR3: TGCAGCGTTCTGGACGGGGAGACCCAGTACTTC. The chain is built from TRBV29-1 and TRBJ2-7; no definite D call. The last part of the DNA fits TRBJ2-5 better; the J call may be wrong. The germline V gene encodes CDR1 SQVTM and CDR2 ANQGSEA. The CDR3 runs 11 residues.

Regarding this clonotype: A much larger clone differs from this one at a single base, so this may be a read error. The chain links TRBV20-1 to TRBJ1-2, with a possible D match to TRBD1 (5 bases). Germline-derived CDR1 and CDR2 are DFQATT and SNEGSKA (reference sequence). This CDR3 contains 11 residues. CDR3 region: CSVARAYGYAF. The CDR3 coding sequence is TGCAGTGTGGCCAGGGCCTATGGCTACGCCTTC.

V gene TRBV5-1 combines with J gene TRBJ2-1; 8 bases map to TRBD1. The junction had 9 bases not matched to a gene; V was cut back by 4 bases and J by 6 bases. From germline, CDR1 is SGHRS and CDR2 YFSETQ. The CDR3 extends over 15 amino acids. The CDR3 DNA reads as TGCGCCAGCAGCGATCCAGGGGGCCCGGTCAATGAGCAGTTCTTC. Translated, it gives CASSDPGGPVNEQFF.

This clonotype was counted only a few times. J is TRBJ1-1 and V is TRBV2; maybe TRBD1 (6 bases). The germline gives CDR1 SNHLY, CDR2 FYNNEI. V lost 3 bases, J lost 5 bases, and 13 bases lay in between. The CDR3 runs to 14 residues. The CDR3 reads CASSEWGRGTEAFF. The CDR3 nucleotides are TGTGCCAGCAGTGAGTGGGGCAGGGGTACTGAAGCTTTCTTT. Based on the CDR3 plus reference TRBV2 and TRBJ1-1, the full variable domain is EPEVTQTPSHQVTQMGQEVILRCVPISNHLYFYWYRQILGQKVEFLVSFYNNEISEKSEIFDDQFSVERPDGSNFTLKIRSTKLEDSAMYFCASSEWGRGTEAFFGQGTRLTVV.

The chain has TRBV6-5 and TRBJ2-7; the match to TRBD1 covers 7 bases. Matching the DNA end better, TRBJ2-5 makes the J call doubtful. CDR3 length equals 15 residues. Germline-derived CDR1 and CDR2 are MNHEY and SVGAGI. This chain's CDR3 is CASSYGRGFQETQYF. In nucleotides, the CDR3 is TGTGCCAGCAGTTATGGCAGGGGGTTTCAAGAGACCCAGTACTTC.